This TCR beta chain was sequenced for a study of blood T cell repertoires in COVID-19. Assay: immunoSEQ multiplex PCR; the TCRdb copy retains only in-frame clones and omits some. The sample has 37,000 or so clones; roughly 90% are singletons. Germline loops: CDR1 SGHTA, CDR2 FQGNSA. Trimming removed 6 bases from V and 4 bases from J; junction bases left unmatched: 8. The CDR3 length is 15 residues. The specimen sequenced was peripheral blood. J is TRBJ2-2 and V is TRBV7-2; 7 bases agree with TRBD2. This receptor was identified in a man aged 70 or older with acute or convalescent COVID-19. The CDR3 is CASSVVLASTGELFF. The CDR3 nucleotides are TGTGCCAGCAGTGTAGTACTAGCGAGCACCGGGGAGCTGTTTTTT. Full variable domain (missing parts from reference TRBV7-2 and TRBJ2-2): GAGVSQSPSNKVTEKGKDVELRCDPISGHTALYWYRQSLGQGLEFLIYFQGNSAPDKSGLPSDRFSAERTGGSVSTLTIQRTQQEDSAVYLCASSVVLASTGELFFGEGSRLTVL.